This T cell receptor (beta chain) was captured by sequencing in a study of blood T cell repertoires in COVID-19. Background on the study: The cDNA or gDNA used as material had been derived from T cells, B-cell-depleted T cells, or PBMCs.

Repertoires were generated with immunoSEQ multiplex PCR, while TCRdb's copy carries only in-frame clones and drops some. The sample consists of 30,000 to 40,000 clones, around 86% of them appearing once. Germline values: CDR1 SGHDT, CDR2 YYEEEE. V lost 4 bases and J lost 2, with 10 bases in between. The CDR3 has 15 residues. The sequencing sample was made of peripheral blood. This clonotype originated in a man between 65 and 79 years old with acute or convalescent COVID-19. The V and J genes are TRBV5-6 and TRBJ1-6; D gene unclear. CDR3 in amino acids: CASSQLGAYNSPLHF. In DNA, the CDR3 is TGTGCCAGCAGCCAGCTCGGGGCCTATAATTCACCCCTCCACTTT.